This is a list of T cell receptor beta chains from one sample in a study of shared clonotypes between healthy human individuals. Sequencing used immunoSEQ multiplex PCR; TCRdb keeps in-frame clones, though not all of them. The data contain approximately 320,000 clones, 74% of them singletons. The sequenced material came from memory CD4+ T cells sorted from blood. Every receptor here comes from a man aged 25-40 years in good health. Both conserved end residues are part of each CDR3. A D gene is named only where the DNA matches it firmly. Expanded clones get a size class; other rows say once, few or many, or leave the size out.

d_call	j_call	v_call	clone_size	cdr3_aa	cdr3_nt
-	TRBJ2-7	TRBV6-5	-	CASSYTGTREQYF	TGTGCCAGCAGTTACACCGGGACTCGGGAGCAGTACTTC
TRBD1	TRBJ2-7	TRBV7-9	-	CASSRGTGAFSSYEQYF	TGTGCCAGCAGCAGAGGGACAGGCGCGTTTAGCTCCTACGAGCAGTACTTC
-	TRBJ2-1	TRBV19	once	CASSEIFSGHNEQFF	TGTGCCAGTAGCGAGATTTTCTCGGGGCACAATGAGCAGTTCTTC
TRBD2	TRBJ2-2	TRBV6-1	-	CASSGLAGAVGELFF	TGTGCCAGCAGTGGACTAGCGGGAGCGGTCGGGGAGCTGTTTTTT
TRBD2	TRBJ2-7	TRBV4-1	-	CASSLRGGEIDEQYF	TGCGCCAGCAGCCTTCGGGGAGGGGAAATTGACGAGCAGTACTTC
TRBD1	TRBJ2-7	TRBV7-2	few	CASSLQGAVGEQYF	TGTGCCAGCAGCTTACAGGGGGCAGTAGGAGAGCAGTACTTC
-	TRBJ2-3	TRBV14	-	CASSQDIGGRQADTQYF	TGTGCCAGCAGCCAAGACATCGGCGGGAGACAGGCAGATACGCAGTATTTT
-	TRBJ2-6	TRBV9	few	CASSVTLGSGANVLTF	TGTGCCAGCAGCGTAACTCTAGGCTCTGGGGCCAACGTCCTGACTTTC
TRBD1	TRBJ2-7	TRBV5-4	-	CASSPVGTGYYEQYF	TGTGCCAGCAGCCCCGTCGGGACAGGGTACTACGAGCAGTACTTC
-	TRBJ1-1	TRBV28	-	CASSLIHMNTEAFF	TGTGCCAGCAGTTTGATACATATGAACACTGAAGCTTTCTTT
-	TRBJ1-2	TRBV27	-	CATGGPNYGYTF	TGTGCCACGGGGGGGCCTAACTATGGCTACACCTTC
-	TRBJ2-4	TRBV19	-	CASSIAVFGLAKNIQYF	TGTGCCAGTAGTATCGCTGTTTTTGGATTAGCCAAAAACATTCAGTACTTC
TRBD1	TRBJ2-1	TRBV10-3	once	CAISRDRVSNEQFF	TGTGCCATCAGCCGGGACAGGGTGTCCAATGAGCAGTTCTTC
TRBD2	TRBJ2-7	TRBV5-1	-	CASSPDKVGRAREQYF	TGCGCCAGCAGCCCTGACAAAGTCGGGAGGGCCCGCGAGCAGTACTTC